The sequence of this T cell receptor (beta chain) was determined in a study of blood T cell repertoires in COVID-19. The protocol was immunoSEQ multiplex PCR, while the TCRdb copy is restricted to in-frame clones and leaves out a portion. The sample lists around 200,000 clones, roughly 90% seen once, with 1.5% to 2% in the top ten. V shed 6 bases, J shed 1 base, and the junction held 5 bases outside the gene matches. This CDR3 has 15 residues. CDR1 and CDR2 (germline): LNHDA, SQIVND (reference sequence). Sequences were obtained from peripheral blood. This TCR came from a young man with active or convalescent COVID-19. This chain connects TRBV19 to TRBJ1-5; 8 bases match TRBD1. CDR3 amino acids: CASRRTGLSNQPQHF. In nucleotides, the CDR3 is TGTGCCAGTAGGAGGACAGGGTTGAGCAATCAGCCCCAGCATTTT.